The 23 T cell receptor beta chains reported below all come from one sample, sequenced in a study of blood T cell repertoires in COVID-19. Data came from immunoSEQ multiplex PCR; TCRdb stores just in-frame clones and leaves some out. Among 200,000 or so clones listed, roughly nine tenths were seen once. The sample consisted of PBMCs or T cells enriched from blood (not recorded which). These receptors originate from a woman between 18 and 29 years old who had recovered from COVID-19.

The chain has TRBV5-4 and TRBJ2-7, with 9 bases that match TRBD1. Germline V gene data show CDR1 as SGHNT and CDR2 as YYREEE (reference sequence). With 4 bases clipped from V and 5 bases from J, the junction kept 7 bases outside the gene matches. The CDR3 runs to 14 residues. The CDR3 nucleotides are TGTGCCAGCAGCCCGACAGGGGGTAACAACGAGCAGTACTTC. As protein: CASSPTGGNNEQYF.

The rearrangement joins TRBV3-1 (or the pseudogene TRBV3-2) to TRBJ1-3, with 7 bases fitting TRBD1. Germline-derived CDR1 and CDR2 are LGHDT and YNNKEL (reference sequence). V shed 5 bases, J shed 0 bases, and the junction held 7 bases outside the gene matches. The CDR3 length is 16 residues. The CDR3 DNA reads TGTGCCAGCAGCTATCGGGACAGAGCCTCTGGAAACACCATATATTTT. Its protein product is CASSYRDRASGNTIYF.

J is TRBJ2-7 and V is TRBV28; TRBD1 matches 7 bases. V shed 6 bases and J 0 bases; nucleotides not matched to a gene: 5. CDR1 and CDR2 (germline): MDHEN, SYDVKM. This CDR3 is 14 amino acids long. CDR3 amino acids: CASRGGQVSYEQYF. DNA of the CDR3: TGTGCCAGCAGAGGAGGACAGGTCTCCTACGAGCAGTACTTC.

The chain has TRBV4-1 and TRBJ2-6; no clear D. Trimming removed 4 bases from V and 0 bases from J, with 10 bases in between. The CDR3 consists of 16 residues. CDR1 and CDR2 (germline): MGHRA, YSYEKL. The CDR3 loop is CASSPAGFSGANVLTF. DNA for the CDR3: TGCGCCAGCAGCCCGGCAGGCTTCTCTGGGGCCAACGTCCTGACTTTC.

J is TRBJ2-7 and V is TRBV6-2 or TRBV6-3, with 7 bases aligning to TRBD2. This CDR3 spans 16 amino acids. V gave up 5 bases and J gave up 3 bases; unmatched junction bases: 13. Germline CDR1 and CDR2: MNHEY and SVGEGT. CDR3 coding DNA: TGTGCCAGCAGTCCAGGGTTTCTAGCGGTAAACTACGAGCAGTACTTC. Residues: CASSPGFLAVNYEQYF.

The CDR3 DNA reads TGTGCCAGCAGTTTAGAGTCGGAGGGCGACCCTTTCTTT. Residues: CASSLESEGDPFF. The gene calls are TRBV27 and TRBJ1-1; no firm D call. Trimming removed 2 bases from V and 12 bases from J, with 16 bases in between. CDR3 length: 13 residues. Germline V gene sequence: CDR1 MNHEY, CDR2 SMNVEV (reference sequence).

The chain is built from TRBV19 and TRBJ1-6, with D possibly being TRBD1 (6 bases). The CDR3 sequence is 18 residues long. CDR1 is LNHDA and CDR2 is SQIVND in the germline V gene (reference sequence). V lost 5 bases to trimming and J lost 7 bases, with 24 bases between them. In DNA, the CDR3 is TGTGCCAGTAGTCCTACCTGGTTGAAGGGGAGGGGGAATTCACCCCTCCACTTT. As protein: CASSPTWLKGRGNSPLHF. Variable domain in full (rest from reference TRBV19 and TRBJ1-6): DGGITQSPKYLFRKEGQNVTLSCEQNLNHDAMYWYRQDPGQGLRLIYYSQIVNDFQKGDIAEGYSVSREKKESFPLTVTSAQKNPTAFYLCASSPTWLKGRGNSPLHFGNGTRLTVT.

The CDR3 loop reads CASSDFAQASYEQYF. The DNA for the CDR3 is TGTGCCAGCAGTGACTTTGCGCAGGCTTCCTACGAGCAGTACTTC. This chain joins TRBV2 and TRBJ2-7, with D hard to call. The CDR3 consists of 15 residues. The ends were cut back, 3 bases at V and 1 base at J, with 13 bases in the middle. The germline CDR1 and CDR2 sequences are SNHLY and FYNNEI. The entire variable domain, with the rest obtained from reference TRBV2 and TRBJ2-7, is as follows: EPEVTQTPSHQVTQMGQEVILRCVPISNHLYFYWYRQILGQKVEFLVSFYNNEISEKSEIFDDQFSVERPDGSNFTLKIRSTKLEDSAMYFCASSDFAQASYEQYFGPGTRLTVT.

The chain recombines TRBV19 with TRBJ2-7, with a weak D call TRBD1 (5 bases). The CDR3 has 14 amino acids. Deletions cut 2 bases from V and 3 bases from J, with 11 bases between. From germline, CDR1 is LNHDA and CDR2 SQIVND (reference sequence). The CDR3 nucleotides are TGTGCCAGTAGTATACAGGGAACCGACTACGAGCAGTACTTC. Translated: CASSIQGTDYEQYF. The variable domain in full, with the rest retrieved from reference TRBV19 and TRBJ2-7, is DGGITQSPKYLFRKEGQNVTLSCEQNLNHDAMYWYRQDPGQGLRLIYYSQIVNDFQKGDIAEGYSVSREKKESFPLTVTSAQKNPTAFYLCASSIQGTDYEQYFGPGTRLTVT.

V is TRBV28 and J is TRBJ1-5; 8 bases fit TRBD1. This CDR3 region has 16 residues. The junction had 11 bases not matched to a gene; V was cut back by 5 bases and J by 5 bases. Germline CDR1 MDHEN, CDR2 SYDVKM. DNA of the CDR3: TGTGCCAGCAGTATACTACGACAGGGGACTTATCAGCCCCAGCATTTT. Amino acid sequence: CASSILRQGTYQPQHF.

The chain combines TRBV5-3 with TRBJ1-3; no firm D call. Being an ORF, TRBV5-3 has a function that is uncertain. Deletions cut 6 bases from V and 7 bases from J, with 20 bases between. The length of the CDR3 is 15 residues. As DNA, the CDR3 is TGTGCCAGAAATATAAGATCTCTAGTCTCGAACACCATATATTTT. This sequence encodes CARNIRSLVSNTIYF.

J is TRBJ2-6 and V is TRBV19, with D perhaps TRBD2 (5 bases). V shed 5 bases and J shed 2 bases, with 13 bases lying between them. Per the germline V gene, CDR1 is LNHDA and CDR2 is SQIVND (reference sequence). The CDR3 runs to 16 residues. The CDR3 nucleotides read TGTGCCAGTAGTCAAAGCGGTCTTACTGGGGCCAACGTCCTGACTTTC. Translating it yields CASSQSGLTGANVLTF.

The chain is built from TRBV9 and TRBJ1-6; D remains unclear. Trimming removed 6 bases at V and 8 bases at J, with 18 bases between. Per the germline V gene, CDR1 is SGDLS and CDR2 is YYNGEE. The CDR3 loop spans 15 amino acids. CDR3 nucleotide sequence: TGTGCCAGCACTCCTACCGGCAGGTCGGATTCACCCCTCCACTTT. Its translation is CASTPTGRSDSPLHF.

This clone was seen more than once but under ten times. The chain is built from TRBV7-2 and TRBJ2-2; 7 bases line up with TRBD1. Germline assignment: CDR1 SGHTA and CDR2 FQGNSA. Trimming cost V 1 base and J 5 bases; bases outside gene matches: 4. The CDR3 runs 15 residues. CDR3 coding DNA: TGTGCCAGCAGCTTAGGAGGGGGCGGAACCGGGGAGCTGTTTTTT. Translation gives CASSLGGGGTGELFF.

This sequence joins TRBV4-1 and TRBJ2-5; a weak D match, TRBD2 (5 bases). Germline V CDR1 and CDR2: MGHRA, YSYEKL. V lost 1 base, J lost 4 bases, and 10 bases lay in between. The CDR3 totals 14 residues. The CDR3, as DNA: TGCGCCAGCAGCCAAGCTCTAGCCCTAGAGACCCAGTACTTC. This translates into CASSQALALETQYF.

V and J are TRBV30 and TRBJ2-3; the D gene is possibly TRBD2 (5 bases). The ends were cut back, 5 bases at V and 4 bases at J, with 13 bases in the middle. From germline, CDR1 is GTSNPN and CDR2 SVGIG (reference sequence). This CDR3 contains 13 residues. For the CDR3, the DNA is TGTGCCTGGGACGTTACCGGGGCAGATACGCAGTATTTT. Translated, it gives CAWDVTGADTQYF.

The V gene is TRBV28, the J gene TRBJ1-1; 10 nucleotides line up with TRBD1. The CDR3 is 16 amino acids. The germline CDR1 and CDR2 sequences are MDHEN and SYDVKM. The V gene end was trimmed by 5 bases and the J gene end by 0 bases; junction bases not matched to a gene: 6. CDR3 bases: TGTGCCAGCAGTACCGCAGGGACAGGGGTGAACACTGAAGCTTTCTTT. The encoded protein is CASSTAGTGVNTEAFF.

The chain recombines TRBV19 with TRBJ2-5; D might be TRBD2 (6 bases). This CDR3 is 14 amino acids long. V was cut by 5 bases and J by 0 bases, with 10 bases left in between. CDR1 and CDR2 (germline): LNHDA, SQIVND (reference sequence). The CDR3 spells CASSSRGHQETQYF. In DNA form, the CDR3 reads TGTGCCAGTAGTTCGCGGGGACACCAAGAGACCCAGTACTTC. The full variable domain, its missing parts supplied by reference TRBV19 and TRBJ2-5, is DGGITQSPKYLFRKEGQNVTLSCEQNLNHDAMYWYRQDPGQGLRLIYYSQIVNDFQKGDIAEGYSVSREKKESFPLTVTSAQKNPTAFYLCASSSRGHQETQYFGPGTRLLVL.

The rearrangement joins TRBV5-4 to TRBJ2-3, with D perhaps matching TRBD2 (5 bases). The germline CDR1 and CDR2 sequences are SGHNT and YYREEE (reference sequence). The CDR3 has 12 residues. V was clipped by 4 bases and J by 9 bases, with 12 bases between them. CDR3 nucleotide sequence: TGTGCCAGCAGCCGGGATTCAAGGACGCAGTATTTT. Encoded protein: CASSRDSRTQYF.

In nucleotides, the CDR3 is TGTGCCAGTATCGGGACTAGCGGGGGGGCGAGCACCGGGGAGCTGTTTTTT. Translated, it gives CASIGTSGGASTGELFF. This chain uses TRBV19 with TRBJ2-2; 16 positions match TRBD2. Germline V lookup: CDR1 LNHDA, CDR2 SQIVND (reference sequence). This CDR3 contains 17 residues. V dropped 7 bases and J dropped 4; count of bases not matched to a gene: 6.

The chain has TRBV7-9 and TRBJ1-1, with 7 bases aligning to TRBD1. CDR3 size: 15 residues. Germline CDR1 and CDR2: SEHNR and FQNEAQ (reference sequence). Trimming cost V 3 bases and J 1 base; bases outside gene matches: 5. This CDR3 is CASSLGQPQNTEAFF. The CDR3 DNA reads TGTGCCAGCAGCTTGGGACAGCCACAGAACACTGAAGCTTTCTTT.

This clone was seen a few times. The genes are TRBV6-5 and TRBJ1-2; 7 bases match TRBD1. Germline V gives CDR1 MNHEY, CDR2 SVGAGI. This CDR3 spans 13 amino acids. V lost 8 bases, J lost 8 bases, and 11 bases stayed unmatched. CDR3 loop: CASAYDRVHGYTF. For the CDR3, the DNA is TGTGCCAGCGCCTACGACAGGGTGCACGGCTACACCTTC.

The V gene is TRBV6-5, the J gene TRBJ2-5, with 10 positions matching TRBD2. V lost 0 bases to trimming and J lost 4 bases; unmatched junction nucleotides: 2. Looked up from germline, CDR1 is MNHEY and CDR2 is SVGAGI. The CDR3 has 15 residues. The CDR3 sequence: CASSYSAGGGETQYF. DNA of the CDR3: TGTGCCAGCAGTTACTCAGCGGGGGGGGGAGAGACCCAGTACTTC.